A single sample gave rise to the 8 T cell receptor beta chains below, sequenced in a study of blood T cell repertoires in COVID-19. Clones were sequenced by immunoSEQ multiplex PCR, and TCRdb holds only the in-frame ones, with some missing. The sample yields about 200,000 clones, approximately 84% seen once. The specimen was PBMCs or T cells enriched from blood (not recorded which). The receptors were gathered from a middle-aged man who had recovered from COVID-19.

CDR3 bases: TGTGCCAGCAGCCAAGGTAGTCGGCGGGGGGGCCGAGATACGCAGTATTTT. It translates to CASSQGSRRGGRDTQYF. The chain employs TRBV3-1 (or the pseudogene TRBV3-2) and TRBJ2-3, with 9 bases lining up with TRBD2. The V gene's germline CDR1 is LGHDT and CDR2 YNNKEL (reference sequence). The length of the CDR3 is 17 residues. Trimming cost V 1 base and J 5 bases; bases outside gene matches: 10.

This clone was observed at least ten times. J is TRBJ1-6 and V is TRBV30, with D maybe TRBD1 (5 bases). V lost 2 bases to trimming and J lost 0 bases, with 11 bases between them. Germline loops: CDR1 GTSNPN, CDR2 SVGIG (reference sequence). This CDR3 spans 16 amino acids. The CDR3: CAWSWGEPSYNSPLHF. CDR3 nucleotides: TGTGCCTGGAGTTGGGGGGAACCCTCCTATAATTCACCCCTCCACTTT.

The gene calls are TRBV5-5 and TRBJ1-3; D is unresolved. Trimming left V 6 bases short and J 0 bases short, with 13 bases between. The germline gives CDR1 SGHKS, CDR2 YYEKEE (reference sequence). The CDR3 has 15 amino acids. As DNA, the CDR3 is TGTGCCAGCACCGATTTGCAGAACTCTGGAAACACCATATATTTT. This codes for CASTDLQNSGNTIYF.

CDR3 amino acids: CASRYDRVEGYTF. CDR3 nucleotide sequence: TGTGCCAGCAGGTACGACAGGGTTGAGGGCTACACCTTC. This chain joins TRBV5-4 and TRBJ1-2, with 7 bases matching TRBD1. Germline CDR1 and CDR2: SGHNT and YYREEE (reference sequence). The length of the CDR3 is 13 residues. The trim removed 5 bases at V and 8 bases at J, leaving 9 bases unmatched. Full variable domain (rest looked up from reference TRBV5-4 and TRBJ1-2): ETGVTQSPTHLIKTRGQQVTLRCSSQSGHNTVSWYQQALGQGPQFIFQYYREEENGRGNFPPRFSGLQFPNYSSELNVNALELDDSALYLCASRYDRVEGYTFGSGTRLTVV.

The gene calls are TRBV7-6 and TRBJ2-5; maybe TRBD1 (5 bases). The germline gives CDR1 SGHVS, CDR2 FNYEAQ. Trimming stripped 5 bases from V and 3 bases from J, with 10 bases between. The CDR3 has 13 amino acids. The CDR3 loop is CASSQTAKETQYF. CDR3 nucleotide sequence: TGTGCCAGCAGCCAGACAGCGAAAGAGACCCAGTACTTC.

This rearrangement joins TRBV6-5 to TRBJ1-1, with 8 bases that match TRBD1. CDR3 size: 12 residues. Germline CDR1 MNHEY, CDR2 SVGAGI. V dropped 6 bases and J dropped 7; count of bases not matched to a gene: 4. Here the CDR3 reads CASRTGGLEAFF. CDR3 bases: TGTGCCAGCAGAACAGGGGGTCTTGAAGCTTTCTTT.

CDR3 DNA: TGTGCCAGCAGTTACCCAAGACAGGGATTCTACAATGAGCAGTTCTTC. Its protein product is CASSYPRQGFYNEQFF. The chain uses TRBV27 and TRBJ2-1; 7 nucleotides agree with TRBD1. CDR1 is MNHEY, CDR2 SMNVEV, per germline (reference sequence). The CDR3 loop spans 16 amino acids. Trimming took 4 bases from V and 3 from J; bases not matched to a gene: 9.

CDR3 sequence: CASSTGQNRGKETQYF. Written as DNA, the CDR3 is TGTGCCAGCAGCACGGGACAGAATAGGGGAAAAGAGACCCAGTACTTC. The chain has TRBV5-8 and TRBJ2-5; 7 bases are a match to TRBD1. Trimming at V came to 4 bases and at J to 3 bases, leaving 12 bases not matched to a gene. This CDR3 spans 16 amino acids. Germline CDR1 is SGHTS and CDR2 is YDEGEE.